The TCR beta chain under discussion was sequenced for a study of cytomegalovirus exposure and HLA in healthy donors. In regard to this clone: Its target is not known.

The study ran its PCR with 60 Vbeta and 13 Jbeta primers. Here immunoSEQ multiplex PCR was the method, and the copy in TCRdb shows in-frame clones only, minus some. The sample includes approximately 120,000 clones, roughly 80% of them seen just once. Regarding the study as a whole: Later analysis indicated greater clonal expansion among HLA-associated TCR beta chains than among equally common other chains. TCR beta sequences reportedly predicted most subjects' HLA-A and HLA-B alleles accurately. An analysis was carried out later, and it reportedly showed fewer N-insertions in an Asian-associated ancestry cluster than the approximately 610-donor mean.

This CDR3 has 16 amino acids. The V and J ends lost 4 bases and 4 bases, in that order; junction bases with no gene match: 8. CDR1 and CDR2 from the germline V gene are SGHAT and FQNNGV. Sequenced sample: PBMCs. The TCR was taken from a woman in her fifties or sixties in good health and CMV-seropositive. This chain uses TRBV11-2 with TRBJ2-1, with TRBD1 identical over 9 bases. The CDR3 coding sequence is TGTGCCAGCAGCTCACTTCCCGGGACAGGGTACAATGAGCAGTTCTTC. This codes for CASSSLPGTGYNEQFF.